Below, 15 T cell receptor beta chains from the same sample are listed, as sequenced in a study of cytomegalovirus exposure and HLA in healthy donors. Amplification used 60 Vbeta primers and 13 Jbeta primers. Measured with immunoSEQ multiplex PCR; TCRdb has only the in-frame clones, and not every one. The data contain under 200,000 clones, 60% to 80% of them singletons. What was sequenced was PBMCs. The receptors were sampled from a man aged 50-60 years in good health and CMV-seropositive.

The chain recombines TRBV7-9 with TRBJ1-3, with 7 bases that match TRBD1. The CDR3 has 16 residues. The V gene's germline CDR1 is SEHNR and CDR2 FQNEAQ (reference sequence). V was pared by 5 bases and J by 0 bases, with 7 bases of the junction left unmatched. CDR3 bases: TGTGCCAGCAGCCCGTGGACAGGCAGCTCTGGAAACACCATATATTTT. This gives the protein CASSPWTGSSGNTIYF.

This chain connects TRBV15 to TRBJ1-2, with 9 nucleotides matching TRBD1. Germline CDR1 and CDR2: LNHNV and YYDKDF (reference sequence). Losses at the gene ends were 0 bases for V and 8 bases for J; bases not matched to a gene: 7. The CDR3 extends over 15 amino acids. The DNA for the CDR3 is TGTGCCACCAGCAGAGATTGGGACAGGGTATTCGGCTACACCTTC. Its translation is CATSRDWDRVFGYTF.

The V call is TRBV5-1, the J call TRBJ2-5; 14 bases fit TRBD2. The V segment lost 0 bases and the J segment 4 bases; nucleotides outside the gene matches: 14. The CDR3 spans 20 residues. CDR1 SGHRS and CDR2 YFSETQ come from the germline V gene. CDR3 bases: TGCGCCAGCAGCTTGGGATGGGGACTAGCGGGGGCGCACCCCCCAGAGACCCAGTACTTC. This encodes CASSLGWGLAGAHPPETQYF.

The chain recombines TRBV11-1 with TRBJ2-3, with D possibly being TRBD2 (7 bases). V was cut by 1 base and J by 3 bases, with 17 bases left in between. The CDR3 consists of 17 residues. Per germline, CDR1 SGHAT and CDR2 FQDESV (reference sequence). CDR3 DNA sequence: TGTGCCAGCAGCTTAGGGGGCTCGGGGGGCGCAACAGATACGCAGTATTTT. Translated: CASSLGGSGGATDTQYF.

The CDR3 region has the DNA TGTGCCAGCAGCTCGCGCGCGGGGGTCACCGGGGAGCTGTTTTTT. Translated, it gives CASSSRAGVTGELFF. The gene calls are TRBV7-3 and TRBJ2-2, with 7 bases matching TRBD2. Germline assignment: CDR1 SGHTA and CDR2 FQGTGA. The J segment lost 4 bases and the V segment lost 4 bases, leaving 6 bases of the junction unmatched. CDR3 size: 15 residues.

The count of this clone is one. The chain couples TRBV2 to TRBJ1-1; possible D gene TRBD1, 6 bases. Germline assignment: CDR1 SNHLY and CDR2 FYNNEI. The CDR3 has 17 amino acids. Trimming shortened V by 2 bases and J by 0 bases, and 16 bases separated the two germline ends. This CDR3 is CASSEIVGGAMNTEAFF. The DNA of the CDR3 is TGTGCCAGCAGTGAAATAGTTGGGGGCGCGATGAACACTGAAGCTTTCTTT.

The V and J genes are TRBV6-4 and TRBJ1-6; 8 bases line up with TRBD1. The CDR3 is 13 amino acids. Germline trimming cut 6 bases from V and 10 bases from J; bases unmatched to any gene: 5. Germline CDR1 MRHNA, CDR2 SNTAGT. As DNA, the CDR3 is TGTGCCAGCAGGGAGTCAGGGGGCTCACCCCTCCACTTT. This encodes CASRESGGSPLHF.

This clone has just one count. The rearrangement links TRBV27 to TRBJ2-7; possibly TRBD2 for D (5 bases). Trimming stripped 4 bases from V and 2 bases from J, with 15 bases between. CDR1 is MNHEY, CDR2 SMNVEV, per germline (reference sequence). The CDR3 is 15 residues long. In nucleotides, the CDR3 is TGTGCCAGCAGTTCCCCCTATTCCGGGACCTACGAGCAGTACTTC. Translated: CASSSPYSGTYEQYF.

This chain connects TRBV7-9 to TRBJ2-5; D not resolved. With the DNA end fitting TRBJ2-7 better, the J assignment may be wrong. This CDR3 is 12 amino acids long. CDR1 and CDR2 from the germline V gene are SEHNR and FQNEAQ (reference sequence). This CDR3 is CASSQQWGEQYF. DNA for the CDR3: TGTGCCAGCAGCCAACAATGGGGCGAGCAGTACTTC.

Remarks on this clone: The junction does not match germline at one end; this may be a read error. The rearrangement links TRBV5-1 to TRBJ1-4; D gene uncertain. The CDR3 is made up of 11 amino acids. Germline CDR1 is SGHRS and CDR2 is YFSETQ. The CDR3 nucleotides read TGCGCCAGCAGCTTCGGAGAAAGACTGTTTTTT. The encoded protein is CASSFGERLFF.

The V and J genes are TRBV16 and TRBJ1-5, with D possibly being TRBD1 (5 bases). The CDR3 spans 14 residues. Trimming stripped 8 bases from V and 0 bases from J, with 11 bases between. Germline CDR1 reads KGHSY; CDR2 reads FQNENV. The CDR3, as DNA: TGTGCCAGCGTGACAGAGAATAGCAATCAGCCCCAGCATTTT. It encodes CASVTENSNQPQHF.

The chain joins TRBV7-9 to TRBJ1-2; D not certain. V was pared by 3 bases and J by 8 bases, with 10 bases between. The CDR3 runs 12 residues. CDR1 is SEHNR and CDR2 is FQNEAQ in the germline V gene (reference sequence). The DNA for the CDR3 is TGTGCCAGCAGCTTCGAGGATGGAGGCTACACCTTC. As protein: CASSFEDGGYTF.

This clone was observed a single time. The chain combines TRBV7-2 with TRBJ1-4, with 7 bases matching TRBD1. The V gene's germline CDR1 is SGHTA and CDR2 FQGNSA. CDR3 size: 16 residues. V lost 3 bases to trimming and J lost 0 bases; unmatched junction nucleotides: 4. This CDR3 reads CASSLAGTATNEKLFF. The DNA for the CDR3 is TGTGCCAGCAGCTTGGCCGGGACAGCAACTAATGAAAAACTGTTTTTT.

The chain uses TRBV15 and TRBJ1-4; 10 bases fit TRBD1. The germline V gene has CDR1 LNHNV and CDR2 YYDKDF (reference sequence). This CDR3 is 14 amino acids long. Unmatched junction bases numbered 8, after V lost 5 bases and J lost 11 bases. The CDR3 region is CATSSDRGIGKLFF. In DNA form, the CDR3 reads TGTGCCACCAGCTCGGACAGGGGGATAGGGAAACTGTTTTTT.

The V call is TRBV7-8, the J call TRBJ1-4; D might be TRBD1 (6 bases). Trimming left V 5 bases short and J 4 bases short, with 17 bases between. The CDR3 is made up of 16 amino acids. Germline V lookup: CDR1 SGHVS, CDR2 FQNEAQ. The CDR3 region has the DNA TGTGCCAGCAGCCCGACAGGCGTTCCCTTTAATGAAAAACTGTTTTTT. Its translation: CASSPTGVPFNEKLFF.